One sample yielded the 5 T cell receptor beta chains listed below, sequenced in a study of cytomegalovirus exposure and HLA in healthy donors. TCRdb's table, derived via immunoSEQ multiplex PCR, lists solely in-frame clones and lacks some. In the table there are 90,000 to 120,000 clones, 70% to 85% of which are singletons. Input material: PBMCs. These receptors came from a woman between 18 and 29 years old in good health and CMV-seronegative.

The CDR3 is CAISDRDGNQPQHF. The CDR3 coding sequence is TGTGCCATCAGCGACAGGGATGGCAATCAGCCCCAGCATTTT. The chain carries TRBV10-3 and TRBJ1-5, with 7 bases lining up with TRBD1. Germline CDR1 is ENHRY and CDR2 is SYGVKD. J gave up 2 bases and V 6 bases, and 4 bases lay outside the gene matches. The CDR3 consists of 14 residues.

The chain is built from TRBV6-5 and TRBJ2-2; D might be TRBD2 (7 bases). V was clipped by 6 bases and J by 6 bases, with 11 bases between them. Per germline, CDR1 MNHEY and CDR2 SVGAGI. CDR3 length: 13 amino acids. CDR3 sequence reads: CASRGGGSGELFF. CDR3 DNA: TGTGCCAGCAGGGGAGGGGGGTCCGGGGAGCTGTTTTTT.

The rearrangement joins TRBV5-1 to TRBJ2-1, with D possibly matching TRBD1 (5 bases). The CDR3 covers 15 residues. Deletions cut 0 bases from V and 4 bases from J, with 11 bases between. Looked up from germline, CDR1 is SGHRS and CDR2 is YFSETQ. The chain's CDR3 is CASSLGDRDYNEQFF. The DNA for the CDR3 is TGCGCCAGCAGCTTGGGCGACAGAGATTACAATGAGCAGTTCTTC.

This chain joins TRBV7-9 and TRBJ1-3; D remains ambiguous. Germline assignment: CDR1 SEHNR and CDR2 FQNEAQ (reference sequence). The germline V and J ends were trimmed by 4 bases and 8 bases, with 12 bases remaining between them. This CDR3 comprises 13 residues. CDR3 DNA sequence: TGTGCCAGCAGCTCCGTTGAGGTATACACCATATATTTT. This codes for CASSSVEVYTIYF.

The gene calls are TRBV7-3 and TRBJ2-2, with D perhaps TRBD2 (7 bases). In germline, CDR1 is SGHTA, CDR2 FQGTGA. Trimming took off 5 bases at V and 4 bases at J, with 14 bases between the two ends. The CDR3 contains 15 residues. The CDR3 loop is CASSLRGGATGELFF. The CDR3 region has the DNA TGTGCCAGCAGCCTCAGGGGAGGGGCCACCGGGGAGCTGTTTTTT.